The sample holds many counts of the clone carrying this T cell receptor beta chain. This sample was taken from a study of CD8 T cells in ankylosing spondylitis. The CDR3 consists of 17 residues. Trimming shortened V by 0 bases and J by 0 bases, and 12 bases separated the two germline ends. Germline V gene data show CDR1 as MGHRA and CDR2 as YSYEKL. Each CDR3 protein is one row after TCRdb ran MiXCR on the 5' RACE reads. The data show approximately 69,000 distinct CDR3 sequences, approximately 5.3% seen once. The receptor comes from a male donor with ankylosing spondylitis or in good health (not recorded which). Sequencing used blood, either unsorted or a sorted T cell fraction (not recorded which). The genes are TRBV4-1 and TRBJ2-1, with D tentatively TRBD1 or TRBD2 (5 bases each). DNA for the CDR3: TGCGCCAGCAGCCAAGAACCGGGGCCGTACTCCTACAATGAGCAGTTCTTC. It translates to CASSQEPGPYSYNEQFF.